One sample yielded the 4 T cell receptor beta chains listed below, sequenced in a study of response to subunit inactivated influenza vaccine. TCRdb re-derived calls from the RT-PCR reads in MiXCR, one entry per CDR3 protein. The table has just under 550,000 distinct CDR3 sequences, 20% to 25% seen once. These records were also assigned to another study, of T cells expressing NK-cell markers. According to that study: The authors made TCR beta cDNA libraries by 5'RACE template switching. This switching added a universal primer site and UMIs.

The starting material was CD4+ T cells sorted from PBMCs, obtained 11 to 12 days after vaccination. The receptors were sampled from a man over 45 who received an inactivated influenza vaccine.

This clonotype was recorded a few times. This chain uses TRBV20-1 with TRBJ1-6; TRBD1 matches at 11 bases. Looked up from germline, CDR1 is DFQATT and CDR2 is SNEGSKA (reference sequence). This CDR3 comprises 17 residues. J lost 5 bases, V lost 0 bases, and 6 bases had no gene match. In DNA form, the CDR3 reads TGCAGTGCTAGAGATCTTGGACAGGGGGCGAATAATTCACCCCTCCACTTT. This sequence encodes CSARDLGQGANNSPLHF.

This clonotype was counted a few times. The rearrangement uses TRBV7-2 and TRBJ2-3; D may be TRBD2 (6 bases). V was clipped by 2 bases and J by 4 bases, with 10 bases between them. The CDR3 covers 14 residues. The germline V gene encodes CDR1 SGHTA and CDR2 FQGNSA. CDR3 sequence (DNA): TGTGCCAGCAGCTTAATCCGGGGGTCAGATACGCAGTATTTT. It specifies CASSLIRGSDTQYF.

This clonotype was seen a handful of times. V gene TRBV5-1 combines with J gene TRBJ2-3, with 7 bases lining up with TRBD2. The ends lost 4 bases at V and 3 bases at J; junction bases unmatched: 5. CDR1 and CDR2 from the germline V gene are SGHRS and YFSETQ. The CDR3 extends over 14 amino acids. The CDR3 spells CASSPNGGTDTQYF. CDR3 coding DNA: TGCGCCAGCAGCCCTAACGGGGGGACAGATACGCAGTATTTT.

V is TRBV24-1 and J is TRBJ2-1; 7 bases map to TRBD2. The CDR3 totals 15 residues. The V gene's germline CDR1 is KGHDR and CDR2 SFDVKD. Trimming took 4 bases from V and 8 from J; bases not matched to a gene: 10. In nucleotides, the CDR3 is TGTGCCACCAGTGAAGCGGGGCATATGGAGGATGAGCAGTTCTTC. This codes for CATSEAGHMEDEQFF.